The next 18 T cell receptor beta chains were all read from a single sample in a study of blood T cell repertoires in COVID-19. Sequencing used immunoSEQ multiplex PCR; TCRdb keeps in-frame clones, though not all of them. Here the sample spans fewer than 250,000 clones, about 80% being singletons. The sequencing sample was made of peripheral blood. The receptors were sampled from a man aged 60 to 75 with acute or convalescent COVID-19.

The chain has TRBV11-2 and TRBJ1-3; D unresolved. The germline V gene encodes CDR1 SGHAT and CDR2 FQNNGV. V was shortened by 3 bases and J by 0 bases, with 12 bases between the two germline ends. The CDR3 extends over 16 amino acids. The CDR3 DNA follows: TGTGCCAGCAGCTTCGCTGCCTTGAGCTCTGGAAACACCATATATTTT. Translating gives CASSFAALSSGNTIYF.

The chain joins TRBV6-5 to TRBJ1-5; D call uncertain. Germline values: CDR1 MNHEY, CDR2 SVGAGI. This CDR3 comprises 14 residues. Trimming shortened V by 5 bases and J by 0 bases, and 8 bases separated the two germline ends. In nucleotides, the CDR3 is TGTGCCAGCAGTCCCAGGATTAGCAATCAGCCCCAGCATTTT. As protein: CASSPRISNQPQHF.

This CDR3 reads CAWSVFVGEGTDTQYF. CDR3 in DNA: TGTGCCTGGAGTGTGTTCGTGGGAGAGGGCACAGATACGCAGTATTTT. The chain uses TRBV30 and TRBJ2-3, with a weak D call TRBD2 (5 bases). This CDR3 is 16 amino acids long. V gave up 0 bases and J gave up 1 base, with 14 bases separating them. The germline gives CDR1 GTSNPN, CDR2 SVGIG (reference sequence).

This chain links TRBV2 with TRBJ1-6; the D is unclear. The germline CDR1 and CDR2 sequences are SNHLY and FYNNEI. CDR3 length equals 15 residues. Trimming took 6 bases from V and 8 from J, leaving 17 bases between them. CDR3 DNA sequence: TGTGCCAGCAGCCGACGGGAAGGAGCCGATTCACCCCTCCACTTT. Residues: CASSRREGADSPLHF.

V is TRBV20-1 and J is TRBJ2-1; D possibly corresponds to TRBD1 (5 bases). Germline V gene sequence: CDR1 DFQATT, CDR2 SNEGSKA (reference sequence). The CDR3 is made up of 13 amino acids. The ends were cut back, 3 bases at V and 9 bases at J, with 15 bases in the middle. The CDR3 loop is CSASSVGRPEQFF. CDR3 in DNA: TGCAGTGCTAGTTCCGTGGGGCGGCCTGAGCAGTTCTTC.

This clone was seen only once. This chain uses TRBV4-3 with TRBJ1-6, with D unclear. CDR1 and CDR2 (germline): LGHNA, YSLEER. Trimming took 0 bases from V and 7 from J, leaving 10 bases between them. CDR3 length: 15 residues. DNA for the CDR3: TGCGCCAGCAGCCAAGAGAACGGTGTAAATTCACCCCTCCACTTT. This gives the protein CASSQENGVNSPLHF.

The V call is TRBV11-2, the J call TRBJ2-2; possibly TRBD1 for D (5 bases). The V and J ends lost 4 bases and 4 bases respectively, with 13 bases between them. The CDR3 is 15 amino acids. Germline V CDR1 and CDR2: SGHAT, FQNNGV. The CDR3 protein is CASSSGWGGTGELFF. The CDR3 region has the DNA TGTGCCAGCAGCTCCGGGTGGGGCGGCACCGGGGAGCTGTTTTTT.

This clone was counted a single time. This chain uses TRBV19 with TRBJ1-2; a weak D match, TRBD1 (5 bases). The ends were cut back, 10 bases at V and 4 bases at J, with 13 bases in the middle. Germline CDR1 and CDR2: LNHDA and SQIVND (reference sequence). The CDR3 extends over 12 amino acids. This CDR3 is CATGGGGYGYTF. CDR3 DNA sequence: TGTGCCACAGGCGGGGGGGGCTATGGCTACACCTTC.

CDR3 nucleotide sequence: TGTGCCAGCAGCTTAGTAGACAGGGGGCCCTACGAGCAGTACTTC. The encoded protein is CASSLVDRGPYEQYF. The gene calls are TRBV11-2 and TRBJ2-7, with 10 nucleotides matching TRBD1. The CDR3 has 15 residues. V lost 1 base, J lost 2 bases, and 2 bases stayed unmatched. Germline V CDR1 and CDR2: SGHAT, FQNNGV.

The genes are TRBV29-1 and TRBJ2-4; 7 bases fit TRBD2. The CDR3 loop spans 14 amino acids. Trimming at V came to 7 bases and at J to 4 bases, leaving 10 bases not matched to a gene. Looked up from germline, CDR1 is SQVTM and CDR2 is ANQGSEA. CDR3 coding DNA: TGCAGCGCTCAGCGGGGTGATTCGAAAAACATTCAGTACTTC. It encodes CSAQRGDSKNIQYF.

This clone was seen ten or more times. The gene calls are TRBV7-8 and TRBJ1-6, with TRBD1 identical over 12 bases. Germline V gives CDR1 SGHVS, CDR2 FQNEAQ. CDR3 size: 17 residues. With V trimmed by 5 bases and J by 7 bases, 9 bases remained unmatched. The CDR3 is CASSPRGGQGANSPLHF. The CDR3 nucleotides read TGTGCCAGCAGCCCCAGGGGGGGACAGGGGGCAAATTCACCCCTCCACTTT.

The V and J genes are TRBV4-2 and TRBJ1-1, with a tentative D call TRBD1 (6 bases). CDR1 is LGHNA and CDR2 is YNFKEQ in the germline V gene. Trimming pared 4 bases from V and 5 bases from J, leaving 20 bases between. The CDR3 length is 16 residues. The CDR3 reads CASSPDREGVATEAFF. The DNA of the CDR3 is TGTGCCAGCAGCCCCGACCGAGAGGGGGTTGCGACTGAAGCTTTCTTT.

The chain uses TRBV19 and TRBJ2-2; 9 bases fit TRBD2. The CDR3 runs 15 residues. Germline loops: CDR1 LNHDA, CDR2 SQIVND (reference sequence). Unmatched junction bases numbered 3, after V lost 1 base and J lost 6 bases. CDR3 in DNA: TGTGCCAGTAGTATAGGCGGGAGGGCCGCCGGGGAGCTGTTTTTT. This gives the protein CASSIGGRAAGELFF.

The chain carries TRBV11-2 and TRBJ2-2; D possibly corresponds to TRBD1 (6 bases). Germline V gives CDR1 SGHAT, CDR2 FQNNGV. The CDR3 runs to 16 residues. Trimming removed 3 bases from V and 0 bases from J, with 11 bases in between. The CDR3: CASSFRGNANTGELFF. CDR3 sequence (DNA): TGTGCCAGCAGCTTTAGGGGGAATGCGAACACCGGGGAGCTGTTTTTT.

In its sample, this clone was seen once. The V gene is TRBV7-9, the J gene TRBJ2-3; the D gene is possibly TRBD2 (5 bases). Germline V gene data show CDR1 as SEHNR and CDR2 as FQNEAQ (reference sequence). This CDR3 has 16 residues. Deletions cut 0 bases from V and 2 bases from J, with 12 bases between. The CDR3 DNA reads as TGTGCCAGCAGCTTAGCGGCGGCTAGCCCCACAGATACGCAGTATTTT. The encoded protein is CASSLAAASPTDTQYF.

The CDR3 region has the DNA TGTGCCAGCAGGGACAGGGCTCAGCCCCAGCATTTT. Translating gives CASRDRAQPQHF. The chain recombines TRBV2 with TRBJ1-5, with 8 nucleotides matching TRBD1. V dropped 6 bases and J dropped 6; count of bases not matched to a gene: 1. The germline gives CDR1 SNHLY, CDR2 FYNNEI. The CDR3 contains 12 residues.

Regarding this clone: The sample has other DNA sequences that encode this CDR3 too. This sequence joins TRBV3-1 (or the pseudogene TRBV3-2) and TRBJ2-2; TRBD2 agrees at 9 bases. With 4 bases clipped from V and 0 bases from J, the junction kept 0 bases outside the gene matches. Germline values: CDR1 LGHDT, CDR2 YNNKEL (reference sequence). The length of the CDR3 is 15 residues. The CDR3 spells CASSLAGANTGELFF. CDR3 DNA: TGTGCCAGCAGCCTAGCGGGGGCGAACACCGGGGAGCTGTTTTTT.

The chain joins TRBV10-2 to TRBJ2-7, with a possible D match to TRBD2 (5 bases). Trimming took off 0 bases at V and 4 bases at J, with 10 bases between the two ends. Germline-derived CDR1 and CDR2 are WSHSY and SAAADI. The CDR3 has 14 residues. CDR3 amino acids: CASSESMGAYEQYF. The DNA of the CDR3 is TGCGCCAGCAGTGAGTCAATGGGAGCTTACGAGCAGTACTTC.